This entry describes one T cell receptor (beta chain). The entry originates in a study of cytomegalovirus exposure and HLA in healthy donors. Primers included in the PCR were 60 Vbeta and 13 Jbeta primers. Assay used: immunoSEQ multiplex PCR; TCRdb lists only in-frame clones, some missing. The sample includes roughly 190,000 clones, around 83% of them seen just once. The CDR3 has 14 residues. V shed 5 bases, J shed 2 bases, and the junction held 5 bases outside the gene matches. Germline V CDR1 and CDR2: MNHEY, SVGAGI. The V and J genes are TRBV6-5 and TRBJ2-7; TRBD1 matches at 8 bases. The sample was PBMCs. This sequence originates from a middle-aged man in good health and CMV-seropositive. DNA for the CDR3: TGTGCCAGCAGTGACTGGACAGGGACCTACGAGCAGTACTTC. Protein sequence: CASSDWTGTYEQYF.